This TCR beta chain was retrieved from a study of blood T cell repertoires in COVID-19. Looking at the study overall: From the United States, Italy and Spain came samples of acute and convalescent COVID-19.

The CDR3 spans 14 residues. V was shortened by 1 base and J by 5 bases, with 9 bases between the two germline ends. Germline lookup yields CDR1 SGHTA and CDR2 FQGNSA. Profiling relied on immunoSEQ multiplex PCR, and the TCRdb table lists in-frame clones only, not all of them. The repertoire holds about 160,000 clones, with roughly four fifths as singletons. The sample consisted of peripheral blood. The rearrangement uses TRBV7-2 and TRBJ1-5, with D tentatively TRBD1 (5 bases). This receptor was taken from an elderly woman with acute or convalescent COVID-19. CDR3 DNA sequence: TGTGCCAGCAGCTTAGAGGCAGGGTATCAGCCCCAGCATTTT. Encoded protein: CASSLEAGYQPQHF. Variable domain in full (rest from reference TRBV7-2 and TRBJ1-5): GAGVSQSPSNKVTEKGKDVELRCDPISGHTALYWYRQSLGQGLEFLIYFQGNSAPDKSGLPSDRFSAERTGGSVSTLTIQRTQQEDSAVYLCASSLEAGYQPQHFGDGTRLSIL.